This T cell receptor beta chain was identified in a study of CD8 T cells in Susac syndrome. V was pared by 5 bases and J by 0 bases, with 6 bases between. CDR3 length: 13 amino acids. Patients with Susac syndrome showed fulfilment of recently defined diagnostic criteria for definite or probable disease. Roughly 0.5 to 1 ug RNA was reverse transcribed with random hexamers. Each CDR3 protein is one row after TCRdb ran MiXCR on the immunoSEQ multiplex PCR reads. The sample lists about 190,000 distinct CDR3 sequences, 95% seen once, with 0.15% to 0.2% in the top ten. The V and J genes are TRBV12-3 or TRBV12-4 and TRBJ2-3; D unresolved. The clonotype comes from a human donor with Susac syndrome. Source material: CD8+ T cells from PBMCs. CDR3 amino acids: CASSLYSTDTQYF. In nucleotides, the CDR3 is TGTGCCAGCAGTCTCTACAGCACAGATACGCAGTATTTT.